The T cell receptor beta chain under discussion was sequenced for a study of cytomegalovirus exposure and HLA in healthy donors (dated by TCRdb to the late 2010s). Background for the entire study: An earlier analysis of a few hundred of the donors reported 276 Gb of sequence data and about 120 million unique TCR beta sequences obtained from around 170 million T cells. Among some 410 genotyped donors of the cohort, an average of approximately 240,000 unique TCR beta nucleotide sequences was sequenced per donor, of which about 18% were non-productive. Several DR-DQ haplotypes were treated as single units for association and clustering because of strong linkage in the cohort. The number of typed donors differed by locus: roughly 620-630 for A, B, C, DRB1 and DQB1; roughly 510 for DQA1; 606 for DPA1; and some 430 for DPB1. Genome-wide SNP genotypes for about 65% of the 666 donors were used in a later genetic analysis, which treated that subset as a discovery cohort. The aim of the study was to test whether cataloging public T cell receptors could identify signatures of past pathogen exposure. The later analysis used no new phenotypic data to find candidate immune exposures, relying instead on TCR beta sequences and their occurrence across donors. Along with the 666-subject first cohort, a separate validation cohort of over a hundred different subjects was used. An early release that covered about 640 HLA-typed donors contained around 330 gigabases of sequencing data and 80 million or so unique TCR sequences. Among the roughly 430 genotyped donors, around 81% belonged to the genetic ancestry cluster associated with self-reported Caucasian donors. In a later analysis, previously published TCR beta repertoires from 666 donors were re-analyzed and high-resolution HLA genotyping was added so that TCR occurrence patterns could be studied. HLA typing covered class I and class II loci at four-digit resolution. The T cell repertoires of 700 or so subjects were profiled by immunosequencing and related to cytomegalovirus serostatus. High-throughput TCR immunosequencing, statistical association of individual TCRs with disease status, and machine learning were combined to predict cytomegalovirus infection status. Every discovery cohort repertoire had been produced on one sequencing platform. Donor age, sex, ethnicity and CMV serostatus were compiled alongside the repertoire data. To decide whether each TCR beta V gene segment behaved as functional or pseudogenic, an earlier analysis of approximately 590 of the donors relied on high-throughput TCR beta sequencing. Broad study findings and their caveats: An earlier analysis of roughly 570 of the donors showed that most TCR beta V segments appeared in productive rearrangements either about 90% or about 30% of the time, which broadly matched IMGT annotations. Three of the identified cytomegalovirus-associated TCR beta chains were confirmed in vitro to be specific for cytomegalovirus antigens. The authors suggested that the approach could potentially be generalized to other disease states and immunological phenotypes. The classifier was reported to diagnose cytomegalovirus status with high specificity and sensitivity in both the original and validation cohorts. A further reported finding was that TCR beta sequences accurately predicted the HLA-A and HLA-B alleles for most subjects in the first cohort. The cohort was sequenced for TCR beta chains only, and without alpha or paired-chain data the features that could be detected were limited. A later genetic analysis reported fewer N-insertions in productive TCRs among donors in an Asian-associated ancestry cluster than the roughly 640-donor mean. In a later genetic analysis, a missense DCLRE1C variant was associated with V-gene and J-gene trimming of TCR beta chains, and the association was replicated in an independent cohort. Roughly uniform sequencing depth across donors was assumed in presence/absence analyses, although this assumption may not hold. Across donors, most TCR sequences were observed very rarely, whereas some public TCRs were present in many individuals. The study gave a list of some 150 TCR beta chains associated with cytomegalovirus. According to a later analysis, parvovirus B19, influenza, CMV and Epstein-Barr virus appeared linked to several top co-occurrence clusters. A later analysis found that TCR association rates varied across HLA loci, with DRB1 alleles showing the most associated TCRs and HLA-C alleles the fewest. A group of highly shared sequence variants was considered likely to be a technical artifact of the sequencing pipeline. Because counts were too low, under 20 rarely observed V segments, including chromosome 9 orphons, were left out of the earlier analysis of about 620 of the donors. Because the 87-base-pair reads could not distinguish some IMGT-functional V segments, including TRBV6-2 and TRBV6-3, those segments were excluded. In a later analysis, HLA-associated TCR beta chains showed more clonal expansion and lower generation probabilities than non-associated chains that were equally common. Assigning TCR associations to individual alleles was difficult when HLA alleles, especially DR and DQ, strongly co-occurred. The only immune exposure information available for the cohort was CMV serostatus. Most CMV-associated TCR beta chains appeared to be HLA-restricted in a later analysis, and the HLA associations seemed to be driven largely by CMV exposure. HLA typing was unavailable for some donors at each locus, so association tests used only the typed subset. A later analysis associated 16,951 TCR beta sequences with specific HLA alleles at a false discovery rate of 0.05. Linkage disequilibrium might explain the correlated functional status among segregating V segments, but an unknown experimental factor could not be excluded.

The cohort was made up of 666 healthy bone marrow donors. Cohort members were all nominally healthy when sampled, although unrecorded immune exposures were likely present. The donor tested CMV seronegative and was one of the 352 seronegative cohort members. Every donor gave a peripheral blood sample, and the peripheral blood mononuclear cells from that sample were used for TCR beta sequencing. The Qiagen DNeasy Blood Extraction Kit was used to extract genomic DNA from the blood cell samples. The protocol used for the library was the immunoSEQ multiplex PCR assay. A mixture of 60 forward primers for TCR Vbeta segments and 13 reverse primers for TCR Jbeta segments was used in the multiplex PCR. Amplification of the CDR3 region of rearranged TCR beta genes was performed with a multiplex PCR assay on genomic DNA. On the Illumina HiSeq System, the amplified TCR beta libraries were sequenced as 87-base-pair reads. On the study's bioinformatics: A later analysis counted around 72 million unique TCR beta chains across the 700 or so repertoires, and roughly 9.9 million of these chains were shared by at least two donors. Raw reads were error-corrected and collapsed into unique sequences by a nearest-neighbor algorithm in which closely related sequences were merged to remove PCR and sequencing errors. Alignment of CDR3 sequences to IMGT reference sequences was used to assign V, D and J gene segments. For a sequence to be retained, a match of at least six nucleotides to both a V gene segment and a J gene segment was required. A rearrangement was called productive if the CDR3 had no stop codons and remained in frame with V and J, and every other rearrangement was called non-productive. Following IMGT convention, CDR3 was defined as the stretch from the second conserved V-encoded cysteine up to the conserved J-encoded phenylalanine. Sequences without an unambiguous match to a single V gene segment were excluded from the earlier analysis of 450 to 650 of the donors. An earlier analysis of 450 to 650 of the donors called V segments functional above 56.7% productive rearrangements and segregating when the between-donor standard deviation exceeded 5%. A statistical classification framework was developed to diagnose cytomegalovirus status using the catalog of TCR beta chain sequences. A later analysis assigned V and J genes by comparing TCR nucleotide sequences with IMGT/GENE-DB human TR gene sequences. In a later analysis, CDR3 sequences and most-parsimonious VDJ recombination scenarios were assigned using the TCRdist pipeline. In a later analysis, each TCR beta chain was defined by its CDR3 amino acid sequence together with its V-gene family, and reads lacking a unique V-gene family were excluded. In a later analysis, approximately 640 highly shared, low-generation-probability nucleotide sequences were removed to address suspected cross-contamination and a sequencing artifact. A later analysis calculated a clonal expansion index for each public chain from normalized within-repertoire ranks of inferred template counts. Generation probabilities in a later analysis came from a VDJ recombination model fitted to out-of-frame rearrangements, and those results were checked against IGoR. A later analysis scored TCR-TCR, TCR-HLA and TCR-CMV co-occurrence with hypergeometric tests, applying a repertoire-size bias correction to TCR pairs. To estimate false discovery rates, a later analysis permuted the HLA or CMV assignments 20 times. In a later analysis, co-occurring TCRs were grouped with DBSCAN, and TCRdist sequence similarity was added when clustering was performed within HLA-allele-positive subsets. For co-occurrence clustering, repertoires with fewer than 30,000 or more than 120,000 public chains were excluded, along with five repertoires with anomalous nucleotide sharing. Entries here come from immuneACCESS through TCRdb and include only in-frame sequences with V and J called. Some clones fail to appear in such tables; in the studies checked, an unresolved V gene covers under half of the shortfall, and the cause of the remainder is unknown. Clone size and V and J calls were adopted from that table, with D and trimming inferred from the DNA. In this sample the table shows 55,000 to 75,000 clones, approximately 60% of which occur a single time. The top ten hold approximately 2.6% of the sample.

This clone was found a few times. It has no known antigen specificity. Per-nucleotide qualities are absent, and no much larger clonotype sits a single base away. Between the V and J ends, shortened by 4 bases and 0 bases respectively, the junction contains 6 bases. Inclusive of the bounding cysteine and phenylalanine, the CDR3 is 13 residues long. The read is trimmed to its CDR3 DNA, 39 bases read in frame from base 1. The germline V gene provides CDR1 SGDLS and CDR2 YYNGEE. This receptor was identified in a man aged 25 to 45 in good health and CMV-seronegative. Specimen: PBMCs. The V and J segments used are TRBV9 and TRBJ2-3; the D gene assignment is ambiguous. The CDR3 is CASSPSSTDTQYF. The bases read TGTGCCAGCAGCCCAAGCAGCACAGATACGCAGTATTTT.